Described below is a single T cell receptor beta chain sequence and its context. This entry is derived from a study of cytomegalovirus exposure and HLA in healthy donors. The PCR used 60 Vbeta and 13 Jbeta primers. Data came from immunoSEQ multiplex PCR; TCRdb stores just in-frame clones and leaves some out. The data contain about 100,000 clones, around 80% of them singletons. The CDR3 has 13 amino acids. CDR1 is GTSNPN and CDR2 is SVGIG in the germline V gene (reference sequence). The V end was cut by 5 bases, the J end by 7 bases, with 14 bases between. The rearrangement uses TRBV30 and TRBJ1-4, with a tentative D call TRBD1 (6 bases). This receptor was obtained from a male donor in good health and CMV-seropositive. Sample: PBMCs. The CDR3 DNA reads TGTGCCTGGGGAAGTAGGGGGAGTGAAAAACTGTTTTTT. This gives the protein CAWGSRGSEKLFF.